Given below is one T cell receptor beta chain in context. What this receptor recognizes is not known. Qualities for individual bases were not recorded, and no much larger clone is one base off. The cohort comprised around 700 healthy bone marrow donors. At the time of sampling, all cohort members were nominally healthy, though unrecorded immune exposures were likely present. The donor was CMV seronegative and belonged to the group of more than 300 seronegative cohort members. Every donor gave a peripheral blood sample, and the peripheral blood mononuclear cells from that sample were used for TCR beta sequencing. Genomic DNA extraction from the blood cell samples was performed with the Qiagen DNeasy Blood Extraction Kit. This record comes from a study of cytomegalovirus exposure and HLA in healthy donors (dated by TCRdb to 2016 to 2017). Turning to the overall study: In an earlier analysis of under 750 of the donors, 250 to 350 Gb of sequence data and 90 million to 120 million unique TCR beta sequences from about 179 million T cells were reported. Roughly 290 gigabases of sequencing data and around 85 million unique TCR sequences made up an early release that covered 640 HLA-typed donors. Along with the approximately 700-subject first cohort, a separate validation cohort of about 110 different subjects was used. Typing coverage varied by locus: about 620-630 donors for A, B, C, DRB1 and DQB1; 500 to 550 for DQA1; over 600 for DPA1; under 490 for DPB1. In a later genetic analysis, genome-wide SNP genotypes for 398 of the 666 donors were used, and that subset was treated as a discovery cohort. The study used immunosequencing to profile the T cell repertoires of 666 subjects and linked those repertoires to cytomegalovirus serostatus. A few DR-DQ haplotypes were treated as single units for association and clustering because of strong linkage in the cohort. To predict cytomegalovirus infection status, the study brought together high-throughput TCR immunosequencing, statistical association of individual TCRs with disease status, and machine learning. A later analysis re-analyzed previously published TCR beta repertoires from 600 to 850 donors and added high-resolution HLA genotyping to study TCR occurrence patterns. To decide whether each TCR beta V gene segment behaved as functional or pseudogenic, an earlier analysis of some 600 of the donors relied on high-throughput TCR beta sequencing. The study aimed to test whether cataloging public T cell receptors could reveal signatures of past pathogen exposure. Of the roughly 430 genotyped donors, over 70% fell in the genetic ancestry cluster associated with self-reported Caucasian donors. All discovery cohort repertoires had been generated using a single sequencing platform. Class I and class II HLA loci were covered by the typing at four-digit resolution. On average, around 240,000 unique TCR beta nucleotide sequences were sequenced per donor among a few hundred genotyped donors of the cohort, with approximately 18% of those sequences being non-productive. Donor age, sex, ethnicity and CMV serostatus were collected together with the repertoire data. Rather than using new phenotypic data, the later analysis identified candidate immune exposures from TCR beta sequences and from how often those sequences occurred across donors.

The library came from the immunoSEQ multiplex PCR assay. For the multiplex PCR, a mixture combining 60 forward primers for TCR Vbeta segments and 13 reverse primers for TCR Jbeta segments was used. Amplification of the CDR3 region of rearranged TCR beta genes was performed with a multiplex PCR assay on genomic DNA. Amplified TCR beta libraries were sequenced as 87-base-pair reads on the Illumina HiSeq System. As for the original processing: Across the 500 to 700 repertoires, a later analysis counted about 81 million unique TCR beta chains, some 11 million of which were shared by at least two donors. Raw reads were error-corrected and collapsed into unique sequences with a nearest-neighbor algorithm that merged closely related sequences to remove PCR and sequencing errors. V, D and J gene segments were assigned by aligning CDR3 sequences to IMGT reference sequences. For a sequence to be retained, a match of at least six nucleotides was required to both a V gene segment and a J gene segment. A rearrangement counted as productive if the CDR3 had no stop codons and remained in frame with V and J, and every other rearrangement counted as non-productive. Following IMGT convention, CDR3 was defined as the stretch from the second conserved V-encoded cysteine to the conserved J-encoded phenylalanine. Sequences without an unambiguous match to a single V gene segment were excluded from the earlier analysis of a few hundred of the donors. In an earlier analysis of about 590 of the donors, a V segment was called functional when productive rearrangements were above 56.7%, and segregating when the standard deviation between donors exceeded 5%. A statistical classification framework was built to diagnose cytomegalovirus status from the catalog of TCR beta chain sequences. In a later analysis, V and J genes were assigned by comparing TCR nucleotide sequences against IMGT/GENE-DB human TR gene sequences. Using the TCRdist pipeline, a later analysis assigned CDR3 sequences along with most-parsimonious VDJ recombination scenarios. In a later analysis, each TCR beta chain was defined by its CDR3 amino acid sequence together with its V-gene family, and reads without a unique V-gene family were excluded. In a later analysis, around 600 highly shared, low-generation-probability nucleotide sequences were removed to address suspected cross-contamination and a sequencing artifact. In a later analysis, a clonal expansion index was calculated for each public chain from normalized within-repertoire ranks of inferred template counts. In a later analysis, generation probabilities were computed using a VDJ recombination model fitted to out-of-frame rearrangements, and the results were checked against IGoR. A later analysis scored TCR-TCR, TCR-HLA and TCR-CMV co-occurrence with hypergeometric tests, applying a repertoire-size bias correction to TCR pairs. A later analysis estimated false discovery rates by permuting HLA or CMV assignments 20 times. In a later analysis, co-occurring TCRs were grouped using DBSCAN, and TCRdist sequence similarity was added for clustering within HLA-allele-positive subsets. Repertoires with fewer than 30,000 or more than 120,000 public chains were left out of co-occurrence clustering, as were five repertoires with anomalous nucleotide sharing. The table comes from immuneACCESS by way of TCRdb, which keeps in-frame sequences with V and J called. Part of the clones is missing from these tables; in studies checked, under half for an unresolved V gene and the rest for unknown reasons. That table furnishes V, J and clone size, whereas the DNA furnished D and trimming. The sample table records 100,000 to 150,000 clones; just under 80% of these occur just once. The top ten hold approximately 5% of the sample.

Summary of the overall study and its limitations: Because HLA typing was unavailable for some donors at each locus, only the typed subset was used in association tests. A later analysis associated around 16,000 TCR beta sequences with specific HLA alleles at a false discovery rate of 0.05. Linkage disequilibrium might explain the correlated functional status among segregating V segments, but an unknown experimental factor could not be ruled out. Because counts were too low, seventeen rarely observed V segments, including chromosome 9 orphons, were excluded from the earlier analysis of several hundred of the donors. In an earlier analysis of approximately 600 of the donors, most TCR beta V segments were observed in productive rearrangements about 90% or about 30% of the time, broadly matching IMGT annotations. Three of the identified cytomegalovirus-associated TCR beta chains were confirmed in vitro to be specific for cytomegalovirus antigens. The study gave a list of about 170 TCR beta chains associated with cytomegalovirus. The only immune exposure information available for the cohort was CMV serostatus. Roughly uniform sequencing depth across donors was assumed in presence/absence analyses, although this assumption may not hold. Only TCR beta chains were sequenced in this cohort, and the absence of alpha or paired-chain data limited detectable features. A later analysis found that HLA-associated TCR beta chains were more clonally expanded and had lower generation probabilities than equally common non-associated chains. The classifier was reported to diagnose cytomegalovirus status with high specificity and sensitivity in both the original cohort and the validation cohort. Most TCR sequences were seen in very few donors, while some public TCRs were found in many individuals. The authors suggested that the approach could potentially be extended to other disease states and immunological phenotypes. When HLA alleles, especially DR and DQ, strongly co-occurred, TCR associations were difficult to assign to individual alleles. A cluster of highly shared sequence variants was judged likely to represent a technical artifact of the sequencing pipeline. A later analysis found that most CMV-associated TCR beta chains appeared HLA-restricted, with HLA associations seemingly driven largely by CMV exposure. A further reported finding was that TCR beta sequences accurately predicted the HLA-A and HLA-B alleles for most subjects in the first cohort. According to a later genetic analysis, donors in an Asian-associated ancestry cluster had fewer N-insertions in productive TCRs than the roughly 660-donor mean. A later analysis reported that several top co-occurrence clusters appeared linked to parvovirus B19, influenza, CMV and Epstein-Barr virus. According to a later analysis, TCR association rates differed among HLA loci, with DRB1 alleles showing the most associated TCRs and HLA-C alleles showing the fewest. An association between a missense DCLRE1C variant and V-gene and J-gene trimming of TCR beta chains was found in a later genetic analysis and replicated in an independent cohort.

Sequenced material: PBMCs. The source is a man under 40 in good health and CMV-seronegative.

At the DNA level, the sequence is TGTGCCAGCAGCCTGGGGGACTCCGAATACGAGCAGTACTTC. Its protein is CASSLGDSEYEQYF. The sequence links TRBV5-6 to TRBJ2-7, and perhaps TRBD2 as D gene, on 6 matching bases. The CDR3 runs 14 residues from the cysteine to the phenylalanine. Just the 42-base CDR3 DNA is kept, in frame starting at base 1. V lost 4 bases and J lost 4 bases; the stretch between them is 15 bases long. CDR1 and CDR2 are drawn from the germline V gene: SGHDT, YYEEEE. This CDR3, with the reference TRBV5-6 and TRBJ2-7 proteins standing in past its ends, gives the full variable domain DAGVTQSPTHLIKTRGQQVTLRCSPKSGHDTVSWYQQALGQGPQFIFQYYEEEERQRGNFPDRFSGHQFPNYSSELNVNALLLGDSALYLCASSLGDSEYEQYFGPGTRLTVT.